This T cell receptor (beta chain) is from a study of identical twins. Trimming took 1 base from V and 6 from J, leaving 14 bases between them. CDR1 and CDR2 from the germline V gene are SGHRS and YFSETQ. The CDR3 consists of 14 residues. TCRdb re-derived calls from the 5' RACE reads in MiXCR, one entry per CDR3 protein. Of 200,000 to 250,000 distinct CDR3 sequences in the sample, 7.5% were seen once. This clonotype was recorded many times. Its specificity is unknown. Broader study findings: Where beta out-of-frame sequences were concerned, excess twin sharing was weaker.

These records were also assigned to another study, of yellow fever vaccine responses in identical twins.

Source material: memory (CD45RO+) T cells sorted from blood. This receptor was obtained from a woman aged 18-29 years in good health. The rearrangement uses TRBV5-1 and TRBJ2-7; D is possibly TRBD1 or TRBD2 (5 bases each). CDR3 sequence (DNA): TGCGCCAGCAGCTTGTACGAGGGGATCGGCGAGCAGTACTTC. Translating it yields CASSLYEGIGEQYF.